This passage covers 13 T cell receptor beta chains from one sample sequenced in a study of T cells after yellow fever vaccination. TCRdb re-called the 5' RACE reads with MiXCR, one entry per CDR3 protein. The top ten clones hold 2.5% to 4% of a sample with approximately 260,000 distinct CDR3 sequences, about 5.2% of them seen once. Specimen: CD4+ T cells sorted from PBMCs, collected on the day of the yellow fever booster vaccination. The receptors were gathered from a man younger than 35 who received the YFV17D yellow fever vaccine.

The table lists this clonotype with many counts. V is TRBV18 and J is TRBJ2-7; 10 nucleotides line up with TRBD1. J was trimmed by 12 bases and V by 3 bases; bases with no gene match: 8. The CDR3 spans 13 residues. Germline values: CDR1 KGHSH, CDR2 LQKENI. CDR3 sequence reads: CASSPWDRGYSYF. The CDR3, as DNA: TGTGCCAGCTCACCGTGGGACAGGGGCTATTCGTACTTC.

In its sample, this clonotype was seen many times. The chain uses TRBV7-2 and TRBJ2-5; D possibly corresponds to TRBD1 (6 bases). This CDR3 has 14 amino acids. V was cut by 5 bases and J by 5 bases, with 15 bases left in between. CDR1 and CDR2 from the germline V gene are SGHTA and FQGNSA. The CDR3 DNA sequence: TGTGCCAGCAGCCCCCCAGGGGCGCGGGAGACCCAGTACTTC. The encoded protein is CASSPPGARETQYF.

The chain couples TRBV19 to TRBJ1-1, with D perhaps TRBD1 (5 bases). Germline V gene lookup returns CDR1 LNHDA and CDR2 SQIVND (reference sequence). This CDR3 has 11 residues. V was trimmed by 7 bases and J by 11 bases, leaving 14 bases between them. CDR3 region: CASTPQGGAFF. In nucleotides, the CDR3 is TGTGCCAGTACCCCCCAGGGTGGGGCTTTCTTT. The variable domain in full, completed from reference TRBV19 and TRBJ1-1, reads DGGITQSPKYLFRKEGQNVTLSCEQNLNHDAMYWYRQDPGQGLRLIYYSQIVNDFQKGDIAEGYSVSREKKESFPLTVTSAQKNPTAFYLCASTPQGGAFFGQGTRLTVV.

This sequence joins TRBV19 and TRBJ2-1, with D hard to call. Germline values: CDR1 LNHDA, CDR2 SQIVND (reference sequence). This CDR3 contains 13 residues. Trimming removed 0 bases from V and 7 bases from J, with 7 bases in between. Here the CDR3 reads CASSIDYENEQFF. In DNA, the CDR3 is TGTGCCAGTAGTATAGATTACGAGAATGAGCAGTTCTTC.

The table lists this clonotype with a few counts. The chain recombines TRBV7-3 with TRBJ2-3; 9 positions agree with TRBD1. Germline V gene data show CDR1 as SGHTA and CDR2 as FQGTGA. This CDR3 has 14 amino acids. Losses at the gene ends were 7 bases for V and 3 bases for J; bases not matched to a gene: 5. The CDR3 bases are TGTGCCAGCACCCCTGGGACAGGGACAGATACGCAGTATTTT. Translated: CASTPGTGTDTQYF.

J is TRBJ1-1 and V is TRBV14; 8 nucleotides match TRBD1. CDR3 length: 15 residues. V was clipped by 3 bases and J by 1 base; unmatched bases: 4. The germline V gene has CDR1 SGHDN and CDR2 FVKESK. The CDR3 nucleotides read TGTGCCAGCAGCCACACAGGGGGGTCGAACACTGAAGCTTTCTTT. Amino acids: CASSHTGGSNTEAFF. The variable domain in full, with the rest retrieved from reference TRBV14 and TRBJ1-1, is EAGVTQFPSHSVIEKGQTVTLRCDPISGHDNLYWYRRVMGKEIKFLLHFVKESKQDESGMPNNRFLAERTGGTYSTLKVQPAELEDSGVYFCASSHTGGSNTEAFFGQGTRLTVV.

The chain employs TRBV5-1 and TRBJ2-5, with D perhaps assigned TRBD1 or TRBD2 (5 bases each). The germline V gene has CDR1 SGHRS and CDR2 YFSETQ. Trimming cost V 0 bases and J 2 bases, with 11 bases left between them. The CDR3 extends over 15 amino acids. CDR3 bases: TGCGCCAGCAGCTTGGCCTTGGGGGTTCAAGAGACCCAGTACTTC. It is translated as CASSLALGVQETQYF. The full variable domain, its missing parts supplied by reference TRBV5-1 and TRBJ2-5, is KAGVTQTPRYLIKTRGQQVTLSCSPISGHRSVSWYQQTPGQGLQFLFEYFSETQRNKGNFPGRFSGRQFSNSRSEMNVSTLELGDSALYLCASSLALGVQETQYFGPGTRLLVL.

The chain joins TRBV19 to TRBJ2-2, with TRBD1 identical over 9 bases. Per the germline V gene, CDR1 is LNHDA and CDR2 is SQIVND (reference sequence). Germline trimming cut 6 bases from V and 4 bases from J; bases unmatched to any gene: 6. The CDR3 contains 15 residues. The CDR3 protein is CASSHRGQFTGELFF. CDR3 DNA: TGTGCCAGTAGCCACAGGGGGCAATTCACCGGGGAGCTGTTTTTT. The whole variable domain, filled in from reference TRBV19 and TRBJ2-2, reads DGGITQSPKYLFRKEGQNVTLSCEQNLNHDAMYWYRQDPGQGLRLIYYSQIVNDFQKGDIAEGYSVSREKKESFPLTVTSAQKNPTAFYLCASSHRGQFTGELFFGEGSRLTVL.

This clonotype came up a few times. V is TRBV12-3 or TRBV12-4 and J is TRBJ2-7; D gene uncertain. V was cut by 1 base and J by 2 bases, with 12 bases left in between. CDR3 length equals 15 residues. The CDR3 loop is CASSLEGWGTYEQYF. The CDR3 DNA sequence: TGTGCCAGCAGTTTAGAGGGTTGGGGAACCTACGAGCAGTACTTC.

The sample holds a few counts of this clonotype. CDR3 region: CAIRKGQSTDTQYF. In DNA form, the CDR3 reads TGTGCCATCAGGAAGGGACAGTCCACAGATACGCAGTATTTT. The V and J genes are TRBV10-3 and TRBJ2-3; TRBD1 aligns across 7 bases. With V trimmed by 6 bases and J by 2 bases, 5 bases remained unmatched. The CDR3 runs to 14 residues. CDR1 is ENHRY, CDR2 SYGVKD, per germline.

This clonotype was recorded many times. The chain has TRBV12-3 or TRBV12-4 and TRBJ1-2; 9 bases agree with TRBD1. V gave up 5 bases and J gave up 8 bases; unmatched junction bases: 6. The CDR3 is made up of 13 amino acids. The CDR3 loop reads CASSPQGARGYTF. DNA for the CDR3: TGTGCCAGCAGTCCACAGGGGGCAAGGGGCTACACCTTC.

The chain is built from TRBV5-5 and TRBJ1-3, with 8 bases matching TRBD1. Germline V lookup: CDR1 SGHKS, CDR2 YYEKEE (reference sequence). CDR3 size: 15 residues. V dropped 0 bases and J dropped 7; count of bases not matched to a gene: 6. The CDR3 spells CASSLVAGGSNTIYF. CDR3 coding DNA: TGTGCCAGCAGCTTGGTGGCAGGGGGCTCGAACACCATATATTTT.

This clonotype was seen a handful of times. The chain carries TRBV5-1 and TRBJ1-4; TRBD1 matches at 7 bases. This CDR3 region has 13 residues. Looked up from germline, CDR1 is SGHRS and CDR2 is YFSETQ. V gave up 4 bases and J gave up 7 bases; unmatched junction bases: 4. The CDR3 spells CASSEGDSEKLFF. CDR3 coding DNA: TGCGCCAGCAGCGAGGGGGACAGTGAAAAACTGTTTTTT.